The T cell receptor beta chain under discussion was sequenced for a study of Ad26.COV2.S vaccination and SARS-CoV-2 variants. Background on the study: A COV1001 Ad26.COV2.S trial-arm participant provided the sample. Ad26.COV2.S, an intramuscular injection, was given once or twice 56 days apart.

Described treatment: around 19 received Ad26.COV2.S at low or high dose, single or two shots; roughly five received placebo; per-sample allocation not given. Sampling happened 63 days after the first vaccine or placebo injection. Based in Boston, the donor was an adult of 18-55 years. As its vector, the vaccine had Ad26, which expressed Wuhan-strain SARS-CoV-2 spike. After removal of 3 bases from V and 6 bases from J, the junction contained 10 bases not matched to a gene. CDR3 length equals 15 residues. Germline loops: CDR1 MGHRA, CDR2 YSYEKL. Using immunoSEQ multiplex PCR, the repertoire was profiled, and TCRdb retains in-frame clones only, with some absent. Of around 320,000 clones in the sample, approximately 86% are singletons; the top ten hold 1.5% to 2.5%.

The chain joins TRBV4-1 to TRBJ1-2; 7 nucleotides line up with TRBD1. The sequence was obtained from a person between 18 and 59 years old who received the Ad26.COV2.S COVID-19 vaccine or a placebo. The starting material was peripheral blood, obtained in a trial of Ad26.COV2.S vaccine versus placebo. The CDR3 region has the DNA TGCGCCAGCAGCCAGGGGGACAGTGGAGGACATGGCTACACCTTC. Residues: CASSQGDSGGHGYTF.